A selection of T cell receptor beta chains follows, all from one sample in a study of T cell changes during pregnancy in multiple sclerosis. TCRdb's table, derived via immunoSEQ multiplex PCR, lists solely in-frame clones and lacks some. The sample has some 70,000 clones; 80% to 95% are singletons. The sample was peripheral blood, taken in the first trimester of pregnancy. These receptors all stem from a female donor with multiple sclerosis, enrolled in a pregnancy study. The CDR3 runs from the conserved cysteine through the conserved F or W. Each record gives: J gene, clone size, D gene, V gene, CDR3 DNA, CDR3 protein. D genes are given only for firm matches. For some rows the clone size is stated as once, few or many, or as a class when expanded; others skip it.

TRBJ1-2 | few | TRBD1 | TRBV5-1 | TGCGCCAGCAGAACTCACAGGGGAAGGTTTGGCTACACCTTC | CASRTHRGRFGYTF
TRBJ2-1 | NA | NA | TRBV5-1 | TGCGCCAGCAGCTTGGGAGGTGCGGGGAGTGACAATGAGCAGTTCTTC | CASSLGGAGSDNEQFF
TRBJ2-7 | NA | NA | TRBV11-2 | TGTGCCAGCAGCTTGATATTAGACTCGACCTCCTACGAGCAGTACTTC | CASSLILDSTSYEQYF
TRBJ1-4 | once | TRBD1 | TRBV13 | TGTGCCAGCAGCCACTCGACAGGGGCCTATAATGAAAAACTGTTTTTT | CASSHSTGAYNEKLFF
TRBJ1-5 | NA | NA | TRBV30 | TGTGCCTGGAGTCCCCCGGGAGGGAGCCTAAATCAGCCCCAGCATTTT | CAWSPPGGSLNQPQHF
TRBJ2-1 | NA | TRBD1 | TRBV6-1 | TGTGCCAGCACGGGACAGGGCCACAATGAGCAGTTCTTC | CASTGQGHNEQFF
TRBJ2-1 | NA | NA | TRBV6-5 | TGTGCCAGCAGTCCTCGACAGGCCTACAATGAGCAGTTCTTC | CASSPRQAYNEQFF
TRBJ2-5 | NA | TRBD1 | TRBV23-1 | TGCGCCAGCAGTCAACCCGACAGGGGTTTGGAGACCCAGTACTTC | CASSQPDRGLETQYF
TRBJ2-1 | NA | NA | TRBV29-1 | TGCAGCGTTCGTTCTCAGGACTCCTACAATGAGCAGTTCTTC | CSVRSQDSYNEQFF
TRBJ2-1 | NA | TRBD2 | TRBV19 | TGTGCCAGTAGTAGGACGGGGAAGGGGAGGGCGGAGCAGTTCTTC | CASSRTGKGRAEQFF
TRBJ1-6 | once | NA | TRBV5-1 | TGCGCCAGCAGCTTCCAGGGAGGTTCACCCCTCCACTTT | CASSFQGGSPLHF
TRBJ2-2 | NA | TRBD2 | TRBV18 | TGTGCCAGCTCGTTGGGACTAGCGGGAGCCGGGGAGCTGTTTTTT | CASSLGLAGAGELFF
TRBJ1-2 | NA | NA | TRBV27 | TGTGCCAGCAGGGAGGGACGTTCCCTAAGCTACACCTTC | CASREGRSLSYTF
TRBJ2-7 | NA | NA | TRBV6-5 | TGTGCCAGCAGTTACTCTGGTGCTAGGTCCTACGAGCAGTACTTC | CASSYSGARSYEQYF
TRBJ1-4 | once | TRBD1 | TRBV13 | TGTGCCAGCAGCTTGCAGGGGGGCGCAACTAATGAAAAACTGTTTTTT | CASSLQGGATNEKLFF
TRBJ2-7 | once | NA | TRBV2 | TGTGCCAGCAGTTCCGGGACACCAAATTACGAGCAGTACTTC | CASSSGTPNYEQYF
TRBJ2-7 | NA | TRBD1 | TRBV30 | TGTGCCTGGGGGACAGGGAGAGGGGCATACGAGCAGTACTTC | CAWGTGRGAYEQYF
TRBJ2-2 | NA | TRBD2 | TRBV2 | TGTGCCAGCACACCACTAGCGGGAGGGGGCGGGGAGCTGTTTTTT | CASTPLAGGGGELFF
TRBJ2-2 | NA | TRBD2 | TRBV7-9 | TGTGCCAGCAGCTCCCTCGGACTAGCGGGGGATCCGAGCACCGGGGAGCTGTTTTTT | CASSSLGLAGDPSTGELFF
TRBJ2-3 | once | TRBD2 | TRBV4-2 | TGTGCCAGCAGCCGAAGGAGAGGGACTAGTACAGATACGCAGTATTTT | CASSRRRGTSTDTQYF
TRBJ2-7 | NA | NA | TRBV5-1 | TGCGCCAGCAGCTCCCTAGGGGCAGAGAGCTCCTACGAGCAGTACTTC | CASSSLGAESSYEQYF
TRBJ1-2 | NA | NA | TRBV6-6 | TGTGCCAGCACCACTTCAGACAGGAACTATGGCTACACCTTC | CASTTSDRNYGYTF
TRBJ1-1 | NA | TRBD1 | TRBV5-1 | TGCGCCAGCAGCGGCAACAGGGGAATGAACACTGAAGCTTTCTTT | CASSGNRGMNTEAFF
TRBJ2-3 | once | NA | TRBV27 | TGTGCCAGCAGTCTCTTGGGCAGGGCCCCCACAGATACGCAGTATTTT | CASSLLGRAPTDTQYF
TRBJ1-4 | NA | NA | TRBV5-1 | TGCGCCAGCAGCTTGATGACAGCCTCAACTAATGAAAAACTGTTTTTT | CASSLMTASTNEKLFF
TRBJ1-2 | NA | NA | TRBV28 | TGTGCCAGCAGTTCCGTTGCGGATGGCTACACCTTC | CASSSVADGYTF
TRBJ2-3 | NA | NA | TRBV5-1 | TGCGCCAGCAGCTTGGAGGGGGACGTTAGCACAGATACGCAGTATTTT | CASSLEGDVSTDTQYF
TRBJ2-7 | once | TRBD1 | TRBV7-2 | TGTGCCAGCAGCTTAGGAGCTGGGACAGGGATCGCGTACGAGCAGTACTTC | CASSLGAGTGIAYEQYF
TRBJ2-5 | NA | NA | TRBV5-4 | TGTGCCAGCAGCCCCCGCGGGGCGGTAGAGACCCAGTACTTC | CASSPRGAVETQYF